Sequencing of this T cell receptor beta chain was carried out in a study of blood T cell repertoires in COVID-19. The germline gives CDR1 LNHNV, CDR2 YYDKDF (reference sequence). The CDR3 spans 16 residues. Trimming pared 0 bases from V and 6 bases from J, leaving 15 bases between. Produced via immunoSEQ multiplex PCR; TCRdb's table is partial and in-frame only. The sample yields fewer than 50,000 clones, about 84% seen once. V is TRBV15 and J is TRBJ2-1, with D tentatively TRBD2 (7 bases). The specimen was peripheral blood. The TCR was taken from a human donor in a cohort sampled during active COVID-19. The CDR3 is CATSRDRGALANEQFF. Written as DNA, the CDR3 is TGTGCCACCAGCAGAGATCGGGGGGCCCTTGCCAATGAGCAGTTCTTC.